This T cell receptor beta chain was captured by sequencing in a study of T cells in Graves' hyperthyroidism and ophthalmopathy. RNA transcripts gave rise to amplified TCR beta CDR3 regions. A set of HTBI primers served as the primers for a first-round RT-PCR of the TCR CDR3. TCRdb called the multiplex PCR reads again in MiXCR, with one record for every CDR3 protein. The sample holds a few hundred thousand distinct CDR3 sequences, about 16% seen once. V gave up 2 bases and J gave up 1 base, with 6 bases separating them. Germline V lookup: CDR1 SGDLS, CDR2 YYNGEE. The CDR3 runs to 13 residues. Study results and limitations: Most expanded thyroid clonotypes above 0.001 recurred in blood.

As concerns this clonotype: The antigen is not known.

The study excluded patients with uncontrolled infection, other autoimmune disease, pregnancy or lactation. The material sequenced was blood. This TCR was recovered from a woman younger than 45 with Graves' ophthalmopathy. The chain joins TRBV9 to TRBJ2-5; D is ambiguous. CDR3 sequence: CASSVRPQETQYF. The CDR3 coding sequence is TGTGCCAGCAGCGTGCGGCCCCAAGAGACCCAGTACTTC.